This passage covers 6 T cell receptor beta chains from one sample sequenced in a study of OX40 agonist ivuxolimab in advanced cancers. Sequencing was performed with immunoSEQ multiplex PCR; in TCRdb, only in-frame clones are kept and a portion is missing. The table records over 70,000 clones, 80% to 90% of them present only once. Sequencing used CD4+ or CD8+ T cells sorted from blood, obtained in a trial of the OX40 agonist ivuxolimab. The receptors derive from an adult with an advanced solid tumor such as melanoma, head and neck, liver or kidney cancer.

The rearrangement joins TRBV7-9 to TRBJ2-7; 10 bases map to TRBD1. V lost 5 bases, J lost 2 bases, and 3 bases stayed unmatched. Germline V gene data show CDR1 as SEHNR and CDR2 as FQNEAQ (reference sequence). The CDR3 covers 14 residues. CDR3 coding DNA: TGTGCCAGCAGCCCCGGACAGGGGGCCTACGAGCAGTACTTC. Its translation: CASSPGQGAYEQYF.

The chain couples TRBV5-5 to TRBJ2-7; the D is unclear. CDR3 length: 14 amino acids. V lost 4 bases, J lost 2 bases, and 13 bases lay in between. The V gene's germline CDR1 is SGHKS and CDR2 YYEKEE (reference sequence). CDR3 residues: CASSTTGDTYEQYF. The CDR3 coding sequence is TGTGCCAGCAGCACCACTGGAGACACCTACGAGCAGTACTTC.

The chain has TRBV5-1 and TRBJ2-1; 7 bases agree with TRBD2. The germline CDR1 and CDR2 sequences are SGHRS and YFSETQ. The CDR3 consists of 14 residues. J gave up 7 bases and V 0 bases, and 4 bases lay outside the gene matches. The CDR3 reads CASSLAGGWNEQFF. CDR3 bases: TGCGCCAGCAGCTTGGCCGGGGGGTGGAATGAGCAGTTCTTC.

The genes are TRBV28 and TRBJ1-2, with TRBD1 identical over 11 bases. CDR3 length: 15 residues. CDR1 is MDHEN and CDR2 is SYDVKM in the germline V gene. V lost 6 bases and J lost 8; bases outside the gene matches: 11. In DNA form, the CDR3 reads TGTGCCAGCAGCCCCTCCGGACAGGGGGCGGGAGGCTACACCTTC. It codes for CASSPSGQGAGGYTF.

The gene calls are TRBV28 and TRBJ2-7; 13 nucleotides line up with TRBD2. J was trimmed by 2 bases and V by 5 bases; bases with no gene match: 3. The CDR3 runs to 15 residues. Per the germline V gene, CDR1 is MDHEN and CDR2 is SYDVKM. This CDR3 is CASSITSGGAYEQYF. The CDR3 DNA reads TGTGCCAGCAGTATAACTAGCGGGGGGGCCTACGAGCAGTACTTC. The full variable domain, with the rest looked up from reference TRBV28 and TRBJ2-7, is DVKVTQSSRYLVKRTGEKVFLECVQDMDHENMFWYRQDPGLGLRLIYFSYDVKMKEKGDIPEGYSVSREKKERFSLILESASTNQTSMYLCASSITSGGAYEQYFGPGTRLTVT.

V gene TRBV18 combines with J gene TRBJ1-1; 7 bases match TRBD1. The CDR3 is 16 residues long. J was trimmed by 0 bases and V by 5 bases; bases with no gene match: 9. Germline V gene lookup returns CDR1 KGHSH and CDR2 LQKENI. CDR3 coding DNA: TGTGCCAGCTCAATTAAAGGGGGCAATCTGAACACTGAAGCTTTCTTT. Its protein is CASSIKGGNLNTEAFF.